The sequence of this T cell receptor (beta chain) was determined in a study of T cell changes during pregnancy in multiple sclerosis. J lost 0 bases, V lost 5 bases, and 3 bases had no gene match. The germline CDR1 and CDR2 sequences are SGHVS and FNYEAQ. This CDR3 is 15 amino acids long. Data came from immunoSEQ multiplex PCR; TCRdb stores just in-frame clones and leaves some out. This sample has tens of thousands of clones; about 90% occur once, and the top ten carry over 1.1%. The source is a female donor with multiple sclerosis, enrolled in a pregnancy study. The genes are TRBV7-6 and TRBJ2-2; 7 nucleotides line up with TRBD1. The specimen was peripheral blood, collected after pregnancy. CDR3 in amino acids: CASSIGQANTGELFF. CDR3 bases: TGTGCCAGCAGCATCGGACAGGCGAACACCGGGGAGCTGTTTTTT.